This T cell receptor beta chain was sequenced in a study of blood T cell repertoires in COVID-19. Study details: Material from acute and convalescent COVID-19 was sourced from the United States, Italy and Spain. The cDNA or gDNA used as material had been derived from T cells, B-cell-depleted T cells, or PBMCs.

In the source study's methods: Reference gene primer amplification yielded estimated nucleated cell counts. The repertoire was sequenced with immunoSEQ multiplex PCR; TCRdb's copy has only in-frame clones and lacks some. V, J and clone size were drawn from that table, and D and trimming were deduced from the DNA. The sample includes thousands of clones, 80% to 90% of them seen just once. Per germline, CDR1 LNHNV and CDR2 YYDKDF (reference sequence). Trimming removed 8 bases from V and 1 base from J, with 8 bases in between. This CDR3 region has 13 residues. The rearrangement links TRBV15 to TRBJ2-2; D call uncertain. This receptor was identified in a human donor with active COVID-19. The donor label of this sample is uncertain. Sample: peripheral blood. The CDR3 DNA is TGTGCCACCCAACGAGTGAACACCGGGGAGCTGTTTTTT. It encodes CATQRVNTGELFF.